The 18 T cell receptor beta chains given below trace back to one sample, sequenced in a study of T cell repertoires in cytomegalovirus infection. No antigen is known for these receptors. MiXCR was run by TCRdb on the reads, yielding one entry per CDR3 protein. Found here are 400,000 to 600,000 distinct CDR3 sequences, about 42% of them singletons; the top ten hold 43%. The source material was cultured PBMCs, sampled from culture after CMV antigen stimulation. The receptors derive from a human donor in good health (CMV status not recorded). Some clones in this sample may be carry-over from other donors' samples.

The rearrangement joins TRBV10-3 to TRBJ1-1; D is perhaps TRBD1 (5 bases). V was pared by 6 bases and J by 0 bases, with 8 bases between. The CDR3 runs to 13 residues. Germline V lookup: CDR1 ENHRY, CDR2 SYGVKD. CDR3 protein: CAIRAGLNTEAFF. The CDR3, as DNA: TGTGCCATCAGGGCAGGGTTGAACACTGAAGCTTTCTTT.

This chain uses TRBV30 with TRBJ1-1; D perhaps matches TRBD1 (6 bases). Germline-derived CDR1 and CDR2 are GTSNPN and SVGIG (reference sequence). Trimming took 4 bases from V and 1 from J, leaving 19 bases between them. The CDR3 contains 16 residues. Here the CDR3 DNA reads TGTGCCTGGACCCACACTCGGGGGCACTGGAACACTGAAGCTTTCTTT. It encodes CAWTHTRGHWNTEAFF. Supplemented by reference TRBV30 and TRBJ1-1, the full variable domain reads SQTIHQWPATLVQPVGSPLSLECTVEGTSNPNLYWYRQAAGRGLQLLFYSVGIGQISSEVPQNLSASRPQDRQFILSSKKLLLSDSGFYLCAWTHTRGHWNTEAFFGQGTRLTVV.

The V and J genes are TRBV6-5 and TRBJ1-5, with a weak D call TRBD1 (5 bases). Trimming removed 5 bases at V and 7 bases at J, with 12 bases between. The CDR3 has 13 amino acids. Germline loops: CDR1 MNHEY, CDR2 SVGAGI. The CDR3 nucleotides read TGTGCCAGCAGTAGGGGAGGCCACCAGCCCCAGCATTTT. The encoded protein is CASSRGGHQPQHF.

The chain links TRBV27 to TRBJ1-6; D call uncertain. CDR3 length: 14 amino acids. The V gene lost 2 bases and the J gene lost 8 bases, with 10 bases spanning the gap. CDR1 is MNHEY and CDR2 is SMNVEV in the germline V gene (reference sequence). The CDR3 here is CASSLIGSYSPLHF. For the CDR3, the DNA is TGTGCCAGCAGTTTAATCGGGTCTTATTCACCCCTCCACTTT.

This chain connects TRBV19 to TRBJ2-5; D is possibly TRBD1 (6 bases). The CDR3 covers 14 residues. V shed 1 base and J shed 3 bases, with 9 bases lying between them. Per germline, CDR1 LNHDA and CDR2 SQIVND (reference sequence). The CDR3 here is CASSIVDRKETQYF. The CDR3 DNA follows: TGTGCCAGTAGTATAGTCGACAGGAAAGAGACCCAGTACTTC.

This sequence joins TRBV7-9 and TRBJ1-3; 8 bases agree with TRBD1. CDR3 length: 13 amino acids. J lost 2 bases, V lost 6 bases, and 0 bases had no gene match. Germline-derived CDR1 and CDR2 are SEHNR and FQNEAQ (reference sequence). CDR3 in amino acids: CASRQGAGNTIYF. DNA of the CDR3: TGTGCCAGCAGACAGGGGGCTGGAAACACCATATATTTT.

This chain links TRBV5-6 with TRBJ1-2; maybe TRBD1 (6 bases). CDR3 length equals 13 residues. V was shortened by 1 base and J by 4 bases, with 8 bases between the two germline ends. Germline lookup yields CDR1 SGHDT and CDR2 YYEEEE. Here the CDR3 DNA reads TGTGCCAGCAGCTTGTGGGGGCCCTATGGCTACACCTTC. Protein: CASSLWGPYGYTF.

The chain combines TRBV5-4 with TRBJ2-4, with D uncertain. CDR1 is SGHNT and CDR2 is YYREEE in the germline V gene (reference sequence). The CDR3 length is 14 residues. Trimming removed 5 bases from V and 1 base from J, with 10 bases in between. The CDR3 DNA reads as TGTGCCAGCAGACGAGTCGGGGCCAAAAACATTCAGTACTTC. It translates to CASRRVGAKNIQYF.

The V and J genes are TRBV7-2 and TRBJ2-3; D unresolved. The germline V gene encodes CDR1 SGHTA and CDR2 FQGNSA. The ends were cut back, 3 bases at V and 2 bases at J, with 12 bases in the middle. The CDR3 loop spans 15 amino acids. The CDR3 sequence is CASSFGAPPTDTQYF. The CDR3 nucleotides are TGTGCCAGCAGCTTCGGCGCCCCCCCCACAGATACGCAGTATTTT.

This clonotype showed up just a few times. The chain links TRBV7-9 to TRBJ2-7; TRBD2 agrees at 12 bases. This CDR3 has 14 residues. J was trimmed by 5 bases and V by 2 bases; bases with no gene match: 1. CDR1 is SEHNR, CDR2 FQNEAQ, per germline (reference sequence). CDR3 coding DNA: TGTGCCAGCAGCTTAACTAGCGGGGGGAACGAGCAGTACTTC. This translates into CASSLTSGGNEQYF.

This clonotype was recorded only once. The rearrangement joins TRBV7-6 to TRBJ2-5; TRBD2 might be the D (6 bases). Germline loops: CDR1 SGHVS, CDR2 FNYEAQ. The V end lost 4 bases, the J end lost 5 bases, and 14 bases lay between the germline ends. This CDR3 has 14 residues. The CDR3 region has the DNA TGTGCCAGCAGCTCGGGGGAACGGTGGGAGACCCAGTACTTC. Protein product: CASSSGERWETQYF.

CDR3 residues: CASSLGWDGNSPLHF. CDR3 bases: TGTGCCAGCAGCTTAGGCTGGGACGGAAATTCACCCCTCCACTTT. J is TRBJ1-6 and V is TRBV7-2; tentative D call: TRBD1 (5 bases). The V end lost 1 base, the J end lost 7 bases, and 11 bases lay between the germline ends. This CDR3 comprises 15 residues. CDR1 and CDR2 from the germline V gene are SGHTA and FQGNSA.

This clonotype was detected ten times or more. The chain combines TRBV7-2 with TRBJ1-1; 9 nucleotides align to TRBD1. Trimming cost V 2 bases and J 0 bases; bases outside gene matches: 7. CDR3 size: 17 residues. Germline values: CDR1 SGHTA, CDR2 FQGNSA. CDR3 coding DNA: TGTGCCAGCAGCTTATTAGGACAGGGGACTATGAACACTGAAGCTTTCTTT. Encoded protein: CASSLLGQGTMNTEAFF.

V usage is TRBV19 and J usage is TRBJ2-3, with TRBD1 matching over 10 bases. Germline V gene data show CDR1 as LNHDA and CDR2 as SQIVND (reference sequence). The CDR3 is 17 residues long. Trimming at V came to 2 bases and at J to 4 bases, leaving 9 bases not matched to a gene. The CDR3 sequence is CASSISSGTGAADTQYF. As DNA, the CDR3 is TGTGCCAGTAGTATATCTTCCGGGACAGGGGCAGCAGATACGCAGTATTTT.

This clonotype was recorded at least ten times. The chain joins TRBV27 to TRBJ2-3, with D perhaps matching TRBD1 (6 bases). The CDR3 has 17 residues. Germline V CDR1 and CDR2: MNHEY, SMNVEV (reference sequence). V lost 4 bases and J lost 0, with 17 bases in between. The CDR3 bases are TGTGCCAGCAGTTCCGACAGGAGGTGGGCTAGCACAGATACGCAGTATTTT. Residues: CASSSDRRWASTDTQYF.

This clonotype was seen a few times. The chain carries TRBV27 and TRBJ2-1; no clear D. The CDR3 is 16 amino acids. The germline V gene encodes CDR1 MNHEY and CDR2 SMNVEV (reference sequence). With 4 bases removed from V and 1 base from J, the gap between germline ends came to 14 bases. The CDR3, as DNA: TGTGCCAGCAGTTCGCGAGTTCTTCCTTCCTACAATGAGCAGTTCTTC. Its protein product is CASSSRVLPSYNEQFF.

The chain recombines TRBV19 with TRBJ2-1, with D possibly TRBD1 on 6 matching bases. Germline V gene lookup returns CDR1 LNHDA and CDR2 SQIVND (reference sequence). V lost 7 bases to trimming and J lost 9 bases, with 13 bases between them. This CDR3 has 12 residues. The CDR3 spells CASKKGGTEQFF. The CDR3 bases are TGTGCCAGTAAAAAAGGGGGTACTGAGCAGTTCTTC.

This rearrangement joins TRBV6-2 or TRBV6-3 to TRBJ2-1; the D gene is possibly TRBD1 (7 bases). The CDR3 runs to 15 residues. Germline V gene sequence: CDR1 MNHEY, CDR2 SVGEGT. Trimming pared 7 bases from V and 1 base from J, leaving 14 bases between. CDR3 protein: CASTTRGTSYNEQFF. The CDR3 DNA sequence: TGTGCCAGCACGACCAGGGGGACTTCCTACAATGAGCAGTTCTTC.